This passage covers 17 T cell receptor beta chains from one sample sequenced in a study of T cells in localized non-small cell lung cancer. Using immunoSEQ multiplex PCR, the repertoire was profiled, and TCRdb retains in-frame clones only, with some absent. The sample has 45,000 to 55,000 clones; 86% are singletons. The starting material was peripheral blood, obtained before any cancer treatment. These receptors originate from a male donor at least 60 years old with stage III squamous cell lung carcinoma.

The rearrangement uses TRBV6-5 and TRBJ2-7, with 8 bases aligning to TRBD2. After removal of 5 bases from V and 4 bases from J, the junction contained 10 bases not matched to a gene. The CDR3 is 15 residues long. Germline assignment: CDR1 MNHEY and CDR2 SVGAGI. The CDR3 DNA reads TGTGCCAGCAGTCTCGGGCAGCGGGGGACTTACGAGCAGTACTTC. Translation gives CASSLGQRGTYEQYF.

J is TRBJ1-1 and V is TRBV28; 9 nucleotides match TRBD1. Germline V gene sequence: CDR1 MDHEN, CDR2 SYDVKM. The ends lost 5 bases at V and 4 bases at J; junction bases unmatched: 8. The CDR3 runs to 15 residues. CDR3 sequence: CASSLGQGFRTEAFF. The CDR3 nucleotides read TGTGCCAGCAGTCTCGGACAGGGGTTCCGCACTGAAGCTTTCTTT.

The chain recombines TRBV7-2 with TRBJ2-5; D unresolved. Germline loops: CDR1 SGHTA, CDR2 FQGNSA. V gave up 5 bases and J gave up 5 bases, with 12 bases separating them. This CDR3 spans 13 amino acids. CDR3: CASSPEVSETQYF. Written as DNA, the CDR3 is TGTGCCAGCAGCCCTGAAGTTTCCGAGACCCAGTACTTC.

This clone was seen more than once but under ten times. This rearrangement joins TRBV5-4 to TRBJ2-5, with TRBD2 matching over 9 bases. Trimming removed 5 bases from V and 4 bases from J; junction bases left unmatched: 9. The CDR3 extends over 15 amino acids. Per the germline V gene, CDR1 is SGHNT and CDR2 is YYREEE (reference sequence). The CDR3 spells CASRSRSGSRETQYF. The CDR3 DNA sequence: TGTGCCAGCAGAAGTCGTAGCGGGAGTCGAGAGACCCAGTACTTC. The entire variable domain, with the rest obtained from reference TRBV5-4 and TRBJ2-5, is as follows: ETGVTQSPTHLIKTRGQQVTLRCSSQSGHNTVSWYQQALGQGPQFIFQYYREEENGRGNFPPRFSGLQFPNYSSELNVNALELDDSALYLCASRSRSGSRETQYFGPGTRLLVL.

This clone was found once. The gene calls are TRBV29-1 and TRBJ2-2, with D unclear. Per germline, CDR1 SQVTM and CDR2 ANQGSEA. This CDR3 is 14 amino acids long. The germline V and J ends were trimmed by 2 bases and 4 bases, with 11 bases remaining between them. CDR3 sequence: CSVEHLGSTGELFF. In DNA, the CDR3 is TGCAGCGTTGAACATCTGGGGTCCACCGGGGAGCTGTTTTTT.

The CDR3 sequence is CASSLSGRWYGYTF. The CDR3 DNA is TGTGCCAGCAGTTTATCTGGGAGGTGGTATGGCTACACCTTC. The gene calls are TRBV28 and TRBJ1-2; D remains unclear. CDR1 MDHEN and CDR2 SYDVKM come from the germline V gene. Trimming left V 1 base short and J 5 bases short, with 11 bases between. This CDR3 is 14 amino acids long.

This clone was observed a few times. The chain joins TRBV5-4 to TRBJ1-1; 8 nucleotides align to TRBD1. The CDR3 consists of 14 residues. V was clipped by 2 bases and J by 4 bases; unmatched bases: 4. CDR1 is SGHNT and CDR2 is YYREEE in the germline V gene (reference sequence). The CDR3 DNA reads TGTGCCAGCAGCTTCAGGGGGCGGGGCACTGAAGCTTTCTTT. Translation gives CASSFRGRGTEAFF.

The CDR3 nucleotides read TGTGCCAGCAGCTTTAACAATGTTTGGTACAATGAGCAGTTCTTC. This translates into CASSFNNVWYNEQFF. The chain carries TRBV7-2 and TRBJ2-1; D unclear. V was pared by 3 bases and J by 4 bases, with 13 bases between. Germline V gene lookup returns CDR1 SGHTA and CDR2 FQGNSA. The CDR3 sequence is 15 residues long. Full variable domain (remainder filled in from reference TRBV7-2 and TRBJ2-1): GAGVSQSPSNKVTEKGKDVELRCDPISGHTALYWYRQSLGQGLEFLIYFQGNSAPDKSGLPSDRFSAERTGGSVSTLTIQRTQQEDSAVYLCASSFNNVWYNEQFFGPGTRLTVL.

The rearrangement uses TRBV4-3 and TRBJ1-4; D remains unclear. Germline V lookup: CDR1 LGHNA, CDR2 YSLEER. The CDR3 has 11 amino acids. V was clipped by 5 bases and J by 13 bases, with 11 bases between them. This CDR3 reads CASSADRRLFF. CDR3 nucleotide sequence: TGCGCCAGCAGCGCTGACCGGAGACTGTTTTTT.

The CDR3 DNA reads TGTGCCAGCAGCCCTGGACTAGCGGGGGGCAAAAACACCGGGGAGCTGTTTTTT. It is translated as CASSPGLAGGKNTGELFF. V gene TRBV7-9 combines with J gene TRBJ2-2, with 14 positions matching TRBD2. Losses at the gene ends were 5 bases for V and 2 bases for J; bases not matched to a gene: 7. This CDR3 has 18 residues. Germline values: CDR1 SEHNR, CDR2 FQNEAQ (reference sequence).

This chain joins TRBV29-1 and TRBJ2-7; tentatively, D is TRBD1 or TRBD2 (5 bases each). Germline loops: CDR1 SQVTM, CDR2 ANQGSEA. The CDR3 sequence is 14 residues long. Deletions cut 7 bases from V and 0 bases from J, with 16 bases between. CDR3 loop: CSADTGTGSYEQYF. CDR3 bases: TGCAGCGCCGATACCGGGACGGGCTCCTACGAGCAGTACTTC.

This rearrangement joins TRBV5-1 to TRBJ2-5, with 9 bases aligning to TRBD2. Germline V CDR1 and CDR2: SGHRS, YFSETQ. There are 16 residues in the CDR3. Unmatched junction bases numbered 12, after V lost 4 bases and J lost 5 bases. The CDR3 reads CASSPRALAGEETQYF. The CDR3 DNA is TGCGCCAGCAGCCCCCGGGCGTTAGCGGGAGAGGAGACCCAGTACTTC.

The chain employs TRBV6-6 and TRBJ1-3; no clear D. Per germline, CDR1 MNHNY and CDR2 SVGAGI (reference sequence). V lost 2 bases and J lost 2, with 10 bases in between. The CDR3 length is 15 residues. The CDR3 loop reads CASSYKQKTGNTIYF. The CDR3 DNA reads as TGTGCCAGCAGTTACAAACAGAAGACTGGAAACACCATATATTTT.

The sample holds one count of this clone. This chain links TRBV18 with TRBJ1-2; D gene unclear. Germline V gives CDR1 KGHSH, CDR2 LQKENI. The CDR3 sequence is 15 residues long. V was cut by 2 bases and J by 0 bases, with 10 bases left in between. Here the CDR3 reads CASSPSTDPNYGYTF. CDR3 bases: TGTGCCAGCTCACCATCGACCGATCCTAACTATGGCTACACCTTC.

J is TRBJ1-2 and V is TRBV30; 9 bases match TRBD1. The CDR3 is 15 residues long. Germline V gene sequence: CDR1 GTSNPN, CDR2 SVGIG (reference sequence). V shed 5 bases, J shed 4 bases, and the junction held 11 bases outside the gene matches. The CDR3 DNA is TGTGCCTGGGAAGGGGGGGACAGGGCCCCCTATGGCTACACCTTC. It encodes CAWEGGDRAPYGYTF.

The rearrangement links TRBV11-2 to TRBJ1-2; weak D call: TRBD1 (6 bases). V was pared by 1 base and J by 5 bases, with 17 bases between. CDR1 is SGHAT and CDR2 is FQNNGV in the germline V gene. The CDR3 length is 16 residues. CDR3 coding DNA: TGTGCCAGCAGCTTAGGGTTAGGGCAGGGGCGTTATGGCTACACCTTC. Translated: CASSLGLGQGRYGYTF.

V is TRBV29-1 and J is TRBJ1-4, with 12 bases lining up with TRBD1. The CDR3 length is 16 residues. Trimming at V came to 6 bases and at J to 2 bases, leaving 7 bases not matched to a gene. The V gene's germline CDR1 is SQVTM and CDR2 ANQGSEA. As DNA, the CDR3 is TGCAGCGTGGCGGGACAGGGGGCGTCGACTAATGAAAAACTGTTTTTT. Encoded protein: CSVAGQGASTNEKLFF.